This TCR beta chain was found in a study of PD-L1 blockade in urothelial cancer. Overall study: Researchers found blood samples held a median of roughly 140,000 T cells.

Samples spanned pretreatment and treatment, with 1 to 8 time points per patient. V lost 1 base and J lost 4; bases outside the gene matches: 9. This CDR3 is 17 amino acids long. Per germline, CDR1 SGHTA and CDR2 FQGNSA. Here immunoSEQ multiplex PCR was the method, and the copy in TCRdb shows in-frame clones only, minus some. The data show 20,000 to 25,000 clones, with about 90% seen just once and 15% to 20% held by the top ten. This clone has a single count. The material was PBMCs, obtained around atezolizumab (anti-PD-L1) treatment. The sequence was obtained from an older woman with urothelial cancer. The chain uses TRBV7-2 and TRBJ2-2, with 7 bases matching TRBD2. For the CDR3, the DNA is TGTGCCAGCAGCTTAGTGGTGGGGAGGGGAAGCACCGGGGAGCTGTTTTTT. Its protein product is CASSLVVGRGSTGELFF.